Shown below are 10 T cell receptor beta chains from a single sample sequenced in a study of blood T cell repertoires in COVID-19. The repertoire was sequenced with immunoSEQ multiplex PCR; TCRdb's copy has only in-frame clones and lacks some. The sample yields a few hundred thousand clones, about 86% seen once. Sequencing was carried out using PBMCs or T cells enriched from blood (not recorded which). These TCRs come from a woman aged 25 to 45 who had been exposed to COVID-19.

The chain combines TRBV2 with TRBJ1-3; D may be TRBD1 (5 bases). Germline lookup yields CDR1 SNHLY and CDR2 FYNNEI. The CDR3 consists of 15 residues. V was clipped by 3 bases and J by 3 bases, with 12 bases between them. CDR3 nucleotides: TGTGCCAGCAGTGAGGGGCGAAGGGGTGGAAACACCATATATTTT. Its protein product is CASSEGRRGGNTIYF.

The genes are TRBV15 and TRBJ1-5; D gene uncertain. CDR1 LNHNV and CDR2 YYDKDF come from the germline V gene (reference sequence). The CDR3 consists of 16 residues. V was pared by 0 bases and J by 2 bases, with 11 bases between. The CDR3, as DNA: TGTGCCACCAGCAGAGATTCAGGAGGTGGCAATCAGCCCCAGCATTTT. Its protein is CATSRDSGGGNQPQHF. Full variable domain (missing parts from reference TRBV15 and TRBJ1-5): DAMVIQNPRYQVTQFGKPVTLSCSQTLNHNVMYWYQQKSSQAPKLLFHYYDKDFNNEADTPDNFQSRRPNTSFCFLDIRSPGLGDTAMYLCATSRDSGGGNQPQHFGDGTRLSIL.

The rearrangement uses TRBV6-1 and TRBJ1-2, with D unclear. The V end lost 2 bases, the J end lost 7 bases, and 17 bases lay between the germline ends. Germline V gene data show CDR1 as MNHNS and CDR2 as SASEGT. The CDR3 is 15 amino acids. The CDR3 protein is CASSEPAGIKVGYTF. CDR3 bases: TGTGCCAGCAGTGAACCGGCGGGCATAAAGGTTGGCTACACCTTC.

The gene calls are TRBV3-1 (or the pseudogene TRBV3-2) and TRBJ1-5; tentative D call: TRBD1 (6 bases). The CDR3 has 15 amino acids. CDR1 and CDR2 (germline): LGHDT, YNNKEL (reference sequence). The V gene lost 1 base and the J gene lost 1 base, with 8 bases spanning the gap. The CDR3 region has the DNA TGTGCCAGCAGCCAAGGGGGGACAAGCAATCAGCCCCAGCATTTT. It is translated as CASSQGGTSNQPQHF.

The chain has TRBV5-6 and TRBJ1-1, with a possible D match to TRBD1 (5 bases). Germline V gives CDR1 SGHDT, CDR2 YYEEEE. Trimming removed 0 bases at V and 1 base at J, with 10 bases between. The CDR3 consists of 15 residues. In DNA, the CDR3 is TGTGCCAGCAGCTTGGCAGGGTATGGGAACACTGAAGCTTTCTTT. It codes for CASSLAGYGNTEAFF.

V usage is TRBV6-4 and J usage is TRBJ1-2, with TRBD1 matching 8 bases. The CDR3 length is 14 residues. Losses at the gene ends were 3 bases for V and 7 bases for J; bases not matched to a gene: 7. CDR1 and CDR2 from the germline V gene are MRHNA and SNTAGT. Written as DNA, the CDR3 is TGTGCCAGCAGTGAGGACAGGGCTTCCGGTGGCTACACCTTC. It is translated as CASSEDRASGGYTF.

This rearrangement joins TRBV29-1 to TRBJ1-1; D unresolved. V was shortened by 6 bases and J by 0 bases, with 8 bases between the two germline ends. The CDR3 totals 12 residues. Per germline, CDR1 SQVTM and CDR2 ANQGSEA. CDR3 in DNA: TGCAGCGTCTCAACAGTGAACACTGAAGCTTTCTTT. Encoded protein: CSVSTVNTEAFF.

The sample holds a few counts of this clone. The chain carries TRBV2 and TRBJ1-2; 10 bases line up with TRBD1. V lost 4 bases, J lost 3 bases, and 2 bases stayed unmatched. The CDR3 loop spans 14 amino acids. In germline, CDR1 is SNHLY, CDR2 FYNNEI. CDR3: CASSGDRGYYGYTF. DNA of the CDR3: TGTGCCAGCAGTGGGGACAGGGGCTACTATGGCTACACCTTC.

The rearrangement joins TRBV19 to TRBJ1-2; 7 bases align to TRBD1. The V gene's germline CDR1 is LNHDA and CDR2 SQIVND (reference sequence). This CDR3 has 13 residues. The V segment lost 5 bases and the J segment 6 bases; nucleotides outside the gene matches: 6. CDR3 in DNA: TGTGCCAGTAGTGGAACAGGGGTTGATGGCTACACCTTC. Translating gives CASSGTGVDGYTF.

The rearrangement links TRBV5-4 to TRBJ2-7; 8 bases fit TRBD1. CDR1 is SGHNT and CDR2 is YYREEE in the germline V gene (reference sequence). The CDR3 covers 14 residues. V was pared by 2 bases and J by 2 bases, with 3 bases of the junction left unmatched. DNA for the CDR3: TGTGCCAGCAGCTTCGGACAGGGACCCTACGAGCAGTACTTC. Translation gives CASSFGQGPYEQYF.